This passage covers 29 T cell receptor beta chains from one sample sequenced in a study of T-cell reconstitution after alpha-beta-depleted transplantation in children. Unique molecular identifiers featured in how the TCRbeta library was prepared. TCRdb itself ran the PCR reads through MiXCR, one entry per CDR3 protein. The data show 440,000 or so distinct CDR3 sequences, with about 45% seen just once and under 30% held by the top ten. The sequencing here drew on PBMCs, taken before TCRalphabeta/CD19-depleted stem cell transplant. These receptors came from a girl aged 2 to 9 with aplastic anemia, due to receive a stem cell transplant.

The rearrangement uses TRBV27 and TRBJ2-7, with D possibly matching TRBD1 (6 bases). Trimming shortened V by 1 base and J by 6 bases, and 13 bases separated the two germline ends. Germline V gene sequence: CDR1 MNHEY, CDR2 SMNVEV (reference sequence). The CDR3 totals 14 residues. The CDR3 nucleotides are TGTGCCAGCAGTTTATGGGGGCAGGCCCCCGAGCAGTACTTC. This gives the protein CASSLWGQAPEQYF.

V is TRBV20-1 and J is TRBJ1-4, with D hard to call. The CDR3 runs 13 residues. Germline V CDR1 and CDR2: DFQATT, SNEGSKA (reference sequence). Trimming took off 2 bases at V and 6 bases at J, with 10 bases between the two ends. The CDR3 nucleotides are TGCAGTGCTAGACACCCTGGAGATGAAAAACTGTTTTTT. Translating it yields CSARHPGDEKLFF.

The rearrangement uses TRBV28 and TRBJ2-5, with D perhaps matching TRBD2 (5 bases). V was trimmed by 5 bases and J by 5 bases, leaving 15 bases between them. Germline V gene sequence: CDR1 MDHEN, CDR2 SYDVKM. This CDR3 spans 14 amino acids. Here the CDR3 reads CASSLSGIRETQYF. The CDR3 nucleotides are TGTGCCAGCAGTCTCTCCGGGATCCGCGAGACCCAGTACTTC. The entire variable domain, with the rest obtained from reference TRBV28 and TRBJ2-5, is as follows: DVKVTQSSRYLVKRTGEKVFLECVQDMDHENMFWYRQDPGLGLRLIYFSYDVKMKEKGDIPEGYSVSREKKERFSLILESASTNQTSMYLCASSLSGIRETQYFGPGTRLLVL.

This clonotype was counted between two and nine times. The genes are TRBV20-1 and TRBJ2-1; 8 bases agree with TRBD2. With 4 bases clipped from V and 4 bases from J, the junction kept 9 bases outside the gene matches. The V gene's germline CDR1 is DFQATT and CDR2 SNEGSKA (reference sequence). There are 15 residues in the CDR3. CDR3 protein: CSATEPGLDYNEQFF. In DNA form, the CDR3 reads TGCAGTGCTACCGAACCGGGACTAGATTACAATGAGCAGTTCTTC.

This rearrangement joins TRBV5-5 to TRBJ1-4, with D maybe TRBD1 (5 bases). There are 16 residues in the CDR3. V was cut by 1 base and J by 6 bases, with 16 bases left in between. Looked up from germline, CDR1 is SGHKS and CDR2 is YYEKEE (reference sequence). The CDR3 spells CASSLLVGPRDEKLFF. The CDR3 DNA reads as TGTGCCAGCAGCTTGCTGGTGGGACCCCGGGATGAAAAACTGTTTTTT. Full variable domain (rest looked up from reference TRBV5-5 and TRBJ1-4): DAGVTQSPTHLIKTRGQQVTLRCSPISGHKSVSWYQQVLGQGPQFIFQYYEKEERGRGNFPDRFSARQFPNYSSELNVNALLLGDSALYLCASSLLVGPRDEKLFFGSGTQLSVL.

This clonotype was recorded a few times. The chain couples TRBV29-1 to TRBJ2-5; the match to TRBD1 covers 7 bases. With V trimmed by 6 bases and J by 1 base, 2 bases remained unmatched. From germline, CDR1 is SQVTM and CDR2 ANQGSEA. The CDR3 extends over 12 amino acids. This chain's CDR3 is CSVGQTQETQYF. CDR3 coding DNA: TGCAGCGTGGGACAGACCCAAGAGACCCAGTACTTC.

The rearrangement joins TRBV7-2 to TRBJ2-3; 10 positions match TRBD2. The CDR3 extends over 15 amino acids. V gave up 5 bases and J gave up 2 bases; unmatched junction bases: 4. The germline CDR1 and CDR2 sequences are SGHTA and FQGNSA. CDR3 amino acids: CASSRSGGPTDTQYF. CDR3 nucleotide sequence: TGTGCCAGCAGCCGTAGCGGGGGGCCCACAGATACGCAGTATTTT. Looking up the rest from reference TRBV7-2 and TRBJ2-3 gives the full variable domain: GAGVSQSPSNKVTEKGKDVELRCDPISGHTALYWYRQSLGQGLEFLIYFQGNSAPDKSGLPSDRFSAERTGGSVSTLTIQRTQQEDSAVYLCASSRSGGPTDTQYFGPGTRLTVL.

This clonotype showed up many times. The V and J genes are TRBV2 and TRBJ2-1; 7 positions match TRBD2. Germline trimming cut 3 bases from V and 9 bases from J; bases unmatched to any gene: 5. CDR3 length: 13 residues. The germline gives CDR1 SNHLY, CDR2 FYNNEI. The CDR3 here is CASSDLGTTEQFF. The CDR3 region has the DNA TGTGCCAGCAGTGACCTCGGGACTACTGAGCAGTTCTTC.

The CDR3 DNA sequence: TGTGCCGCCGCCCGGGGGGTCTCCTACAATGAGCAGTTCTTC. Its protein product is CAAARGVSYNEQFF. The chain carries TRBV28 and TRBJ2-1; 7 nucleotides agree with TRBD2. Trimming cost V 11 bases and J 0 bases; bases outside gene matches: 7. There are 14 residues in the CDR3. The germline CDR1 and CDR2 sequences are MDHEN and SYDVKM.

The chain couples TRBV20-1 to TRBJ1-2; possible D gene TRBD1, 5 bases. The CDR3 runs 11 residues. Per the germline V gene, CDR1 is DFQATT and CDR2 is SNEGSKA (reference sequence). Trimming took 3 bases from V and 4 from J, leaving 6 bases between them. The chain's CDR3 is CSARGGYGYTF. For the CDR3, the DNA is TGCAGTGCTAGGGGGGGCTATGGCTACACCTTC.

V usage is TRBV29-1 and J usage is TRBJ1-1, with a tentative D call TRBD1 (6 bases). Germline lookup yields CDR1 SQVTM and CDR2 ANQGSEA. CDR3 size: 13 residues. Deletions cut 5 bases from V and 3 bases from J, with 13 bases between. This chain's CDR3 is CSVKQGSDTEAFF. The CDR3 DNA follows: TGCAGCGTTAAACAGGGCTCTGACACTGAAGCTTTCTTT.

This clonotype occurred once. This sequence joins TRBV5-1 and TRBJ2-1, with a weak D call TRBD1 (6 bases). Trimming pared 1 base from V and 10 bases from J, leaving 15 bases between. The CDR3 totals 14 residues. CDR1 is SGHRS, CDR2 YFSETQ, per germline. CDR3 sequence (DNA): TGCGCCAGCAGCTTGCTCGAGGGGGTGCGCGAGCAGTTCTTC. Translation gives CASSLLEGVREQFF.

This clonotype was seen more than once but under ten times. J is TRBJ2-1 and V is TRBV5-1; the D is unclear. The CDR3 has 12 residues. V was trimmed by 4 bases and J by 7 bases, leaving 9 bases between them. Germline assignment: CDR1 SGHRS and CDR2 YFSETQ. This CDR3 reads CASSRAFNEQFF. The DNA for the CDR3 is TGCGCCAGCAGCCGGGCGTTTAATGAGCAGTTCTTC.

A few counts support this clonotype. This chain uses TRBV7-2 with TRBJ2-1; D ambiguous. The V end was cut by 4 bases, the J end by 10 bases, with 8 bases between. Germline values: CDR1 SGHTA, CDR2 FQGNSA. CDR3 length: 11 amino acids. CDR3 amino acids: CASSYLGEQFF. In nucleotides, the CDR3 is TGTGCCAGCAGCTACCTAGGAGAGCAGTTCTTC.

The rearrangement joins TRBV20-1 to TRBJ2-1; a weak D match, TRBD2 (5 bases). The CDR3 is made up of 13 amino acids. Per the germline V gene, CDR1 is DFQATT and CDR2 is SNEGSKA (reference sequence). V lost 6 bases and J 3 bases, leaving 12 bases between the germline ends. As DNA, the CDR3 is TGCAGTGCCCCCCCGGCGGGCTACAATGAGCAGTTCTTC. Encoded protein: CSAPPAGYNEQFF.

This clonotype has a handful of counts. An end of the junction does not agree with germline; a read error may underlie this. In DNA, the CDR3 is TGTGCCTGCAGGGGGCACGACGAGCAGTACTTC. This sequence encodes CACRGHDEQYF. The rearrangement links TRBV3-1 to TRBJ2-7; the match to TRBD1 covers 8 bases. Per the germline V gene, CDR1 is LGHDT and CDR2 is YNNKEL (reference sequence). The length of the CDR3 is 11 residues.

This clonotype was counted ten times or more. This chain connects TRBV9 to TRBJ1-2; the D is unclear. Trimming left V 0 bases short and J 1 base short, with 10 bases between. The CDR3 contains 15 residues. Germline CDR1 reads SGDLS; CDR2 reads YYNGEE. The CDR3 reads CASSVGPADNYGYTF. CDR3 bases: TGTGCCAGCAGCGTAGGGCCGGCGGATAACTATGGCTACACCTTC.

There are many counts of this clonotype. The CDR3: CSVAQGAAHEQYF. The CDR3 coding sequence is TGCAGCGTCGCACAGGGGGCGGCCCACGAGCAGTACTTC. J is TRBJ2-7 and V is TRBV29-1, with 9 bases matching TRBD1. The ends lost 6 bases at V and 5 bases at J; junction bases unmatched: 8. This CDR3 has 13 residues. Germline assignment: CDR1 SQVTM and CDR2 ANQGSEA.

The rearrangement uses TRBV7-9 and TRBJ2-7, with 8 bases that match TRBD1. The CDR3 is 16 residues long. The germline CDR1 and CDR2 sequences are SEHNR and FQNEAQ (reference sequence). V shed 5 bases, J shed 4 bases, and the junction held 13 bases outside the gene matches. The CDR3 here is CASSLSTGGLRYEQYF. DNA of the CDR3: TGTGCCAGCAGCCTTTCTACAGGGGGGTTAAGATACGAGCAGTACTTC.

This chain uses TRBV20-1 with TRBJ1-1; 8 nucleotides line up with TRBD1. Per the germline V gene, CDR1 is DFQATT and CDR2 is SNEGSKA (reference sequence). The CDR3 is 13 residues long. Germline trimming cut 0 bases from V and 10 bases from J; bases unmatched to any gene: 7. The CDR3 DNA reads as TGCAGTGCTAGAGAGGTCGGGGACAGGCGAGCTTTCTTT. This encodes CSAREVGDRRAFF.

The genes are TRBV5-1 and TRBJ2-3; TRBD1 aligns across 8 bases. This CDR3 is built from 16 residues. CDR1 is SGHRS and CDR2 is YFSETQ in the germline V gene. The trim removed 0 bases at V and 3 bases at J, leaving 6 bases unmatched. In DNA, the CDR3 is TGCGCCAGCAGCTTGGAGGGGACAGGTCATACAGATACGCAGTATTTT. Translation: CASSLEGTGHTDTQYF.

This clonotype was counted ten times or more. This chain uses TRBV5-1 with TRBJ2-7; D is possibly TRBD2 (6 bases). CDR1 SGHRS and CDR2 YFSETQ come from the germline V gene. With 3 bases removed from V and 6 bases from J, the gap between germline ends came to 22 bases. The CDR3 has 16 amino acids. The CDR3 DNA follows: TGCGCCAGCAGCTCCGGTATTAGCGGCGTACTCGGCGAGCAGTACTTC. The encoded protein is CASSSGISGVLGEQYF. Drawing the rest from reference TRBV5-1 and TRBJ2-7, the complete variable domain is KAGVTQTPRYLIKTRGQQVTLSCSPISGHRSVSWYQQTPGQGLQFLFEYFSETQRNKGNFPGRFSGRQFSNSRSEMNVSTLELGDSALYLCASSSGISGVLGEQYFGPGTRLTVT.

The rearrangement joins TRBV14 to TRBJ1-1; D might be TRBD1 (6 bases). V gave up 0 bases and J gave up 4 bases, with 9 bases separating them. The CDR3 covers 14 residues. Germline assignment: CDR1 SGHDN and CDR2 FVKESK. The CDR3 region has the DNA TGTGCCAGCAGCCAAGATACAGGGCGCACTGAAGCTTTCTTT. Protein: CASSQDTGRTEAFF.

The chain links TRBV20-1 to TRBJ2-5; 7 bases agree with TRBD2. V was pared by 5 bases and J by 4 bases, with 7 bases of the junction left unmatched. The germline V gene has CDR1 DFQATT and CDR2 SNEGSKA (reference sequence). The CDR3 loop spans 13 amino acids. In DNA, the CDR3 is TGCAGTGCTTTAAGGGAGGGGCTAGAGACCCAGTACTTC. Its protein is CSALREGLETQYF.

This clonotype appeared many times. Just one base apart from a much larger clone, this may be a read error. The genes are TRBV7-9 and TRBJ2-1; D might be TRBD2 (5 bases). The CDR3 is 15 amino acids. V lost 5 bases to trimming and J lost 0 bases, with 11 bases between them. Germline V CDR1 and CDR2: SEHNR, FQNEAQ (reference sequence). In DNA form, the CDR3 reads TGTGCCAGCAGCCTTAGCGAGACCTCCTACAATGAGCAGTTCTTC. Protein: CASSLSETSYNEQFF. Full variable domain (missing parts from reference TRBV7-9 and TRBJ2-1): DTGVSQNPRHKITKRGQNVTFRCDPISEHNRLYWYRQTLGQGPEFLTYFQNEAQLEKSRLLSDRFSAERPKGSFSTLEIQRTEQGDSAMYLCASSLSETSYNEQFFGPGTRLTVL.

The chain carries TRBV4-2 and TRBJ1-3, with 9 bases matching TRBD1. Looked up from germline, CDR1 is LGHNA and CDR2 is YNFKEQ. The CDR3 covers 16 residues. After removal of 4 bases from V and 1 base from J, the junction contained 5 bases not matched to a gene. The CDR3, as DNA: TGTGCCAGCAGCCGCCGGGACAGGGTATCTGGAAACACCATATATTTT. This translates into CASSRRDRVSGNTIYF.

This chain connects TRBV20-1 to TRBJ1-4; D is possibly TRBD1 (6 bases). The length of the CDR3 is 18 residues. CDR1 DFQATT and CDR2 SNEGSKA come from the germline V gene (reference sequence). V was clipped by 0 bases and J by 0 bases, with 17 bases between them. CDR3 protein: CSARDEEGVRATNEKLFF. CDR3 nucleotides: TGCAGTGCTAGAGATGAGGAGGGGGTACGAGCAACTAATGAAAAACTGTTTTTT.

Notes on this clonotype: Its ends do not fully match the called genes, so a read error is possible. The rearrangement links TRBV7-2 to TRBJ2-6, with a tentative D call TRBD1 (5 bases). The CDR3 is 15 amino acids. Germline V gene data show CDR1 as SGHTA and CDR2 as FQGNSA. CDR3 nucleotides: TGTGCCAGCAGCTTAACCGTTTCTGGGGCCGACGTCCTGACTTTC. Translated: CASSLTVSGADVLTF.

CDR3 amino acids: CASSSPGTSTDTDTQYF. The CDR3 DNA follows: TGTGCCAGCAGCTCCCCGGGGACTAGCACGGACACAGATACGCAGTATTTT. The rearrangement links TRBV7-9 to TRBJ2-3; 9 bases agree with TRBD2. The CDR3 runs 17 residues. Germline CDR1 reads SEHNR; CDR2 reads FQNEAQ (reference sequence). V dropped 4 bases and J dropped 2; count of bases not matched to a gene: 10.